The present T cell receptor beta chain was sequenced within a study of graft-versus-host responses after intestinal transplantation. Study summary: Recipients were all induced with anti-thymocyte globulin, then given tacrolimus and steroids for about three years.

Profiled with immunoSEQ multiplex PCR; TCRdb holds only in-frame clones, not every one. The sample contains 70,000 to 95,000 clones, about 93% of which appear only once. Overall study findings and caveats: Early after transplant, HvG clones declined as circulating GvH clones peaked. Analysis identified GvH clones in recipient marrow, with some appearing first in ileum or blood.

V was pared by 4 bases and J by 9 bases, with 29 bases of the junction left unmatched. The germline gives CDR1 MDHEN, CDR2 SYDVKM. This CDR3 has 21 amino acids. On this clone itself: What it binds is not known.

The chain is built from TRBV28 and TRBJ2-1, with TRBD2 matching over 8 bases. This TCR was recovered from a human donor who was the organ donor for an intestinal transplant. Sequencing was performed on unstimulated CD8+ T cells sorted from spleen or lymph node cells, taken before transplant. CDR3 nucleotide sequence: TGTGCCAGCAGTTCCGGGGGACTAGATTCACGCTCGTCTACTCCCCCCGGTGAGCAGTTCTTC. As protein: CASSSGGLDSRSSTPPGEQFF.